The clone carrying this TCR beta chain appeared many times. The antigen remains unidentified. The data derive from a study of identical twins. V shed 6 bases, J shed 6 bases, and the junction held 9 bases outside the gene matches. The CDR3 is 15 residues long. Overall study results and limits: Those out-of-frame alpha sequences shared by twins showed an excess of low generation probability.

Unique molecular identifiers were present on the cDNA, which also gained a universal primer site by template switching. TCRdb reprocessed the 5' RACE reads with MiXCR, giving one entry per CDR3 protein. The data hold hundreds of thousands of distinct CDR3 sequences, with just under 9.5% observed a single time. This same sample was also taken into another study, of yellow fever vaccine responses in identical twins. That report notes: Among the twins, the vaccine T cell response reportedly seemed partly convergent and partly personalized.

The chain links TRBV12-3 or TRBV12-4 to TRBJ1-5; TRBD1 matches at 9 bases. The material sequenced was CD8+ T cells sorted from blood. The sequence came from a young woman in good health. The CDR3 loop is CASSADRGLGQPQHF. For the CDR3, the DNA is TGTGCCAGCAGCGCTGACAGGGGGTTAGGTCAGCCCCAGCATTTT.